This TCR beta chain was sequenced during a study of shared clonotypes between healthy human individuals. Study results and limitations: Shared clonotypes across all four donors exceeded non-shared ones in generation probability.

A note on this clone: The antigen is undetermined.

The test was conducted at deep level. The material for each subset, its genomic DNA, was split evenly across several immunoSEQ plates. As handled by the study authors: ImmunoSEQ only sent back junction sequences with no quality scores, so filtering was done differently. Assay: immunoSEQ multiplex PCR; the TCRdb copy retains only in-frame clones and omits some. V and J calls and clone size follow that table, whereas D and trimming were derived from the DNA. There are hundreds of thousands of clones in the sample; approximately 95% occur only once, and 0.11% lies in the top ten. It was CD45RO-negative cells, positively selected for CCR7, that made up naive CD8 cells, with terminally differentiated effector memory CD45RA+ cells excluded. The germline gives CDR1 MNHEY, CDR2 SMNVEV (reference sequence). There are 13 residues in the CDR3. V was clipped by 0 bases and J by 5 bases, with 7 bases between them.

The specimen sequenced was naive CD8+ T cells sorted from blood. The sequence was collected from a woman aged 25 to 39 in good health. The V and J genes are TRBV27 and TRBJ2-5; no clear D gene. The chain's CDR3 is CASSLSVGETQYF. CDR3 nucleotides: TGTGCCAGCAGTTTATCAGTGGGGGAGACCCAGTACTTC.